Listed below are T cell receptor beta chains from one sample, sequenced in a study of T cell repertoires in cytomegalovirus infection. TCRdb independently ran MiXCR on the reads; one entry per CDR3 protein. The repertoire holds approximately 700,000 distinct CDR3 sequences, with 35% to 45% as singletons. Specimen: PBMCs. These receptors were collected from a human donor in good health (CMV status not recorded). Some clones in this sample may be carry-over from other donors' samples. Each CDR3 is given with its conserved first and last residue. D genes are given only for firm matches. Clone size is shown for a subset of rows, as once, few, many or a class of expanded clone.

TGTGCCAGCAGCTCTCCTGGTGGGGTGGGGGGGGTGAACATGAACACTGAAGCTTTCTTT,CASSSPGGVGGVNMNTEAFF,TRBV6-6,-,20,TRBJ1-1,-
TGTGCCAGCAGCTTATTGGATCACAGGAGCTCCTACGAGCAGTACTTC,CASSLLDHRSSYEQYF,TRBV7-2,-,16,TRBJ2-7,-
TGTGCCAGCAGCTTAGCGCTGGGACTAGCGGGAGTGGGGTTCTTC,CASSLALGLAGVGFF,TRBV7-8,TRBD2,15,TRBJ2-1,few
TGTGCCAGCAGCCAACACGGGACAATGAAAAGTGGAAATGGCTACACCTTC,CASSQHGTMKSGNGYTF,TRBV7-2,-,17,TRBJ1-2,many
TGTGCCAGCAGTACGCTAGCGGGAGGGCCGACAGATACGCAGTATTTT,CASSTLAGGPTDTQYF,TRBV28,TRBD2,16,TRBJ2-3,few
TGTGCCAGCAGGCGGCAGTGGCCAGATACGCAGTATTTT,CASRRQWPDTQYF,TRBV6-5,-,13,TRBJ2-3,-
TGTGCCAGAAGTGACCGGGCGGGCGTTCAGACCCAGTACTTC,CARSDRAGVQTQYF,TRBV6-1,-,14,TRBJ2-5,-
TGCAGTGCTAGATGGGCCGGGCCCAGTCCCTACGAGCAGTACTTC,CSARWAGPSPYEQYF,TRBV20-1,-,15,TRBJ2-7,-
TGTGCCAGCAGCCGGCGGGCGGGCTCCTACAATGAGCAGTTCTTC,CASSRRAGSYNEQFF,TRBV25-1,-,15,TRBJ2-1,-
TGTGCCAGCAGCTTTTCGGCAGGGGGTCTCCGGAACACTGAAGCTTTCTTT,CASSFSAGGLRNTEAFF,TRBV7-6,TRBD1,17,TRBJ1-1,many
TGCAGTGCTAGAGAGGGGGATTCACCCCTCCACTTT,CSAREGDSPLHF,TRBV20-1,-,12,TRBJ1-6,few
TGTGCCAGCAGCGCCTCAAGGGGGAACACTGAAGCTTTCTTT,CASSASRGNTEAFF,TRBV7-6,-,14,TRBJ1-1,few
TGTGCCAGCAGCCTAGACACCCGAGGGGAAAAACTGTTTTTT,CASSLDTRGEKLFF,TRBV14,-,14,TRBJ1-4,-
TGTGCCAGCAGTGGGACGGACAGGGTGCACGAGCAGTACTTC,CASSGTDRVHEQYF,TRBV12-3/TRBV12-4,TRBD1,14,TRBJ2-7,-
TGTGCCAGCAGTTACGTCCCCGGACAGGGCGGTGGAAACACCATATATTTT,CASSYVPGQGGGNTIYF,TRBV6-5,TRBD1,17,TRBJ1-3,-
TGTGCCAGCAGCTCGAGTATCCAGAATGGCTACACCTTC,CASSSSIQNGYTF,TRBV7-4,-,13,TRBJ1-2,-
TGTGCCAGCAGCTTAAGGGGTAGCGGGGGGCTTAATGAGCAGTTCTTC,CASSLRGSGGLNEQFF,TRBV7-3,TRBD2,16,TRBJ2-1,-
TGTGCCAGCCTACACCCGGGCGGGACCTACGAGCAGTACTTC,CASLHPGGTYEQYF,TRBV2,-,14,TRBJ2-7,once
TGCAGTGCTACACTAGCGGGGAACCCCTACGAGCAGTACTTC,CSATLAGNPYEQYF,TRBV20-1,TRBD2,14,TRBJ2-7,once
TGCGCCAGCAGACTGAGGGTGGGCAATCAGCCCCAGCATTTT,CASRLRVGNQPQHF,TRBV4-1,-,14,TRBJ1-5,-
TGTGCCAGCGGAAGAGACAGGGGGGGCGATCAGCCCCAGCATTTT,CASGRDRGGDQPQHF,TRBV2,TRBD1,15,TRBJ1-5,-
TGTGCCAGCAGACCATCACAGGGGCAAAATTACTACACCTTC,CASRPSQGQNYYTF,TRBV13,TRBD1,14,TRBJ1-2,-
TGTGCCAGCAGTCCCCGGGACAGAGGAGGCGGCCTTGTCTACAATGAGCAGTTCTTC,CASSPRDRGGGLVYNEQFF,TRBV28,TRBD1,19,TRBJ2-1,many
TGTGCCAGCAGCTTAAGAGAGGGCAGCGGAAACACCATATATTTT,CASSLREGSGNTIYF,TRBV5-4,-,15,TRBJ1-3,few
TGTGCCAGCAGCTTAGCCCCCGGACGGCTAGCGGTATACTACGAGCAGTACTTC,CASSLAPGRLAVYYEQYF,TRBV7-2,TRBD2,18,TRBJ2-7,-
TGTGCCAGCAGCTTAACGCGGCCGGAGCGGGAGGACGAGACCCAGTACTTC,CASSLTRPEREDETQYF,TRBV7-9,TRBD2,17,TRBJ2-5,-
TGCGCCAGCAGCCCGGGACAGTGGGAGGGGGCTGAAGCTTTCTTT,CASSPGQWEGAEAFF,TRBV5-1,TRBD1,15,TRBJ1-1,-
TGTGCTAGCAGCTTAAGGGGAGCAGATACGCAGTATTTT,CASSLRGADTQYF,TRBV5-1,-,13,TRBJ2-3,many
TGCGCCAGCGCAACTCTAGCGGGGATTTTGCAGGAGACCCAGTACTTC,CASATLAGILQETQYF,TRBV10-1,TRBD2,16,TRBJ2-5,-
TGTGCCAGCAGCTTAGCGGCCCGTGCTACCTATGGCTACACCTTC,CASSLAARATYGYTF,TRBV7-9,-,15,TRBJ1-2,-